The subject of this entry is one T cell receptor (beta chain). Antigen: not known. The repertoire was sequenced with immunoSEQ multiplex PCR; TCRdb's copy has only in-frame clones and lacks some. The sample lists about 140,000 clones; approximately 84% were seen once. The record originates from a study of cytomegalovirus exposure and HLA in healthy donors. Across the study: The approximately 120 validation repertoires were produced on the same platform as the roughly 660 repertoires of the first cohort. This was reported in a later analysis.

The study's findings and limits: There were under 200 TCR beta chains listed as cytomegalovirus-associated.

The material sequenced was PBMCs. The clonotype was recovered from a woman aged 30 to 39 in good health and CMV-seronegative.

The CDR3 loop reads CASSTAGDTYEQYF. The CDR3 DNA is TGTGCCAGTAGTACGGCAGGGGATACCTACGAGCAGTACTTC. This rearrangement joins TRBV19 to TRBJ2-7, with D possibly TRBD1 on 6 matching bases. V shed 4 bases and J shed 2 bases, with 12 bases lying between them. CDR3 length equals 14 residues. Germline V gene sequence: CDR1 LNHDA, CDR2 SQIVND (reference sequence). Together with reference TRBV19 and TRBJ2-7, the CDR3 gives the full variable domain: DGGITQSPKYLFRKEGQNVTLSCEQNLNHDAMYWYRQDPGQGLRLIYYSQIVNDFQKGDIAEGYSVSREKKESFPLTVTSAQKNPTAFYLCASSTAGDTYEQYFGPGTRLTVT.